Shown below are 30 T cell receptor beta chains from a single sample sequenced in a study of T cells in Graves' hyperthyroidism and ophthalmopathy. Amplified TCR beta CDR3 regions came from RNA transcripts. Carried out on the TCR CDR3, a first-round RT-PCR used the HTBI primer set. TCRdb recomputed calls from the multiplex PCR reads with MiXCR, one row per CDR3 protein. The sample includes 750,000 to 950,000 distinct CDR3 sequences, around 39% of them seen just once. The sequenced material came from blood. These receptors were collected from a man younger than 35 with Graves' hyperthyroidism.

The chain links TRBV19 to TRBJ1-1, with 7 bases lining up with TRBD1. The V and J ends lost 0 bases and 0 bases, in that order; junction bases with no gene match: 4. This CDR3 region has 16 residues. Germline V gene data show CDR1 as LNHDA and CDR2 as SQIVND (reference sequence). CDR3 nucleotides: TGTGCCAGTAGTATAGACCCTGGGACAGTGAACACTGAAGCTTTCTTT. The encoded protein is CASSIDPGTVNTEAFF.

Many counts were recorded for this clonotype. The chain employs TRBV29-1 and TRBJ2-7; TRBD2 matches 8 bases. The germline CDR1 and CDR2 sequences are SQVTM and ANQGSEA. With V trimmed by 6 bases and J by 2 bases, 6 bases remained unmatched. The CDR3 has 13 residues. The DNA of the CDR3 is TGCAGCGTAAAGACTAGCGAGACCTACGAGCAGTACTTC. Translation gives CSVKTSETYEQYF.

This clonotype was detected a few times. V gene TRBV6-6 combines with J gene TRBJ2-6, with D perhaps being TRBD1 or TRBD2 (5 bases each). This CDR3 has 15 residues. Germline V gives CDR1 MNHNY, CDR2 SVGAGI (reference sequence). Trimming shortened V by 0 bases and J by 9 bases, and 12 bases separated the two germline ends. CDR3 nucleotide sequence: TGTGCCAGCAGTTACTCTGGGCAGGGAGTCAACGTCCTGACTTTC. Residues: CASSYSGQGVNVLTF.

This clonotype was observed at least ten times. The V and J genes are TRBV19 and TRBJ1-3; D is ambiguous. Germline CDR1 is LNHDA and CDR2 is SQIVND (reference sequence). This CDR3 comprises 10 residues. Trimming removed 9 bases from V and 7 bases from J, with 7 bases in between. CDR3 residues: CASERNTIYF. CDR3 in DNA: TGTGCCAGCGAACGCAACACCATATATTTT.

The chain is built from TRBV10-3 and TRBJ2-6; the D is unclear. V was clipped by 0 bases and J by 8 bases, with 5 bases between them. The CDR3 is 13 amino acids. The germline gives CDR1 ENHRY, CDR2 SYGVKD. CDR3 nucleotide sequence: TGTGCCATCAGTGAGTCGGCGACCAACGTCCTGACTTTC. Translated, it gives CAISESATNVLTF.

The chain links TRBV10-2 to TRBJ2-7, with TRBD2 identical over 7 bases. The V gene's germline CDR1 is WSHSY and CDR2 SAAADI. The junction had 15 bases not matched to a gene; V was cut back by 8 bases and J by 2 bases. This CDR3 region has 16 residues. This chain's CDR3 is CASGEGQQLFPYEQYF. The CDR3 region has the DNA TGCGCCAGCGGGGAGGGGCAACAGCTATTTCCCTACGAGCAGTACTTC.

In this sample, this clonotype turned up a few times. The V gene is TRBV3-1, the J gene TRBJ1-1, with D perhaps TRBD1 (6 bases). The CDR3 runs 15 residues. Germline lookup yields CDR1 LGHDT and CDR2 YNNKEL (reference sequence). V gave up 1 base and J gave up 3 bases, with 12 bases separating them. In DNA, the CDR3 is TGTGCCAGCAGCCAAGGAGCAGGGGAGGACACTGAAGCTTTCTTT. This encodes CASSQGAGEDTEAFF.

DNA for the CDR3: TGTGCCAGACAGGGTAATGGCTACACCTTC. This gives the protein CARQGNGYTF. The chain has TRBV2 and TRBJ1-2, with D possibly being TRBD1 (6 bases). The CDR3 is 10 amino acids. CDR1 is SNHLY and CDR2 is FYNNEI in the germline V gene. V lost 9 bases and J lost 6, with 8 bases in between.

V is TRBV5-4 and J is TRBJ1-2, with TRBD1 identical over 8 bases. The trim removed 0 bases at V and 2 bases at J, leaving 12 bases unmatched. Germline-derived CDR1 and CDR2 are SGHNT and YYREEE (reference sequence). This CDR3 has 18 residues. Written as DNA, the CDR3 is TGTGCCAGCAGCTTGGCCGGGCGGACAGGGACCTTGAACTATGGCTACACCTTC. Its protein product is CASSLAGRTGTLNYGYTF.

About this clonotype itself: At one end, the junction sequence differs from germline, possibly due to a read error. The chain employs TRBV19 and TRBJ1-1; 9 nucleotides align to TRBD1. The germline CDR1 and CDR2 sequences are LNHDA and SQIVND (reference sequence). This CDR3 has 14 amino acids. The CDR3 loop reads CTSSMGQGNTEAFF. The CDR3 DNA reads TGTACCAGTAGTATGGGACAGGGAAACACTGAAGCTTTCTTT.

This clonotype was recorded many times. The chain employs TRBV19 and TRBJ1-2; unclear D gene. Germline lookup yields CDR1 LNHDA and CDR2 SQIVND (reference sequence). Trimming stripped 7 bases from V and 4 bases from J, with 10 bases between. The CDR3 sequence is 12 residues long. The CDR3 DNA follows: TGTGCCAGTACAACAATCCTCTATGGCTACACCTTC. This encodes CASTTILYGYTF.

This clonotype was recorded once. This CDR3 is CSVDGTSSTGELFF. The CDR3 DNA follows: TGCAGCGTTGATGGGACTAGTTCCACCGGGGAGCTGTTTTTT. This chain joins TRBV29-1 and TRBJ2-2; 8 bases agree with TRBD2. CDR1 is SQVTM and CDR2 is ANQGSEA in the germline V gene. V shed 3 bases and J 4 bases; nucleotides not matched to a gene: 4. The CDR3 sequence is 14 residues long.

This clonotype was counted only a few times. The rearrangement uses TRBV7-9 and TRBJ2-7; unclear D gene. Germline CDR1 reads SEHNR; CDR2 reads FQNEAQ (reference sequence). The CDR3 sequence is 13 residues long. V lost 7 bases and J 0 bases, leaving 10 bases between the germline ends. This CDR3 is CASTYSFSYEQYF. DNA of the CDR3: TGTGCCAGCACCTACAGCTTCTCCTACGAGCAGTACTTC.

The rearrangement joins TRBV10-3 to TRBJ1-6; 10 positions agree with TRBD1. V was pared by 10 bases and J by 10 bases, with 7 bases of the junction left unmatched. Germline CDR1 and CDR2: ENHRY and SYGVKD. The CDR3 extends over 13 amino acids. CDR3 amino acids: CATGTGVGSPLHF. As DNA, the CDR3 is TGTGCCACCGGGACAGGGGTCGGCTCACCCCTCCACTTT.

V usage is TRBV24-1 and J usage is TRBJ1-5; the D is unclear. Looked up from germline, CDR1 is KGHDR and CDR2 is SFDVKD. The length of the CDR3 is 17 residues. The V end was cut by 5 bases, the J end by 0 bases, with 16 bases between. The CDR3 nucleotides are TGTGCCACCAGTGCTACCGCCTCGTCTCATAGCAATCAGCCCCAGCATTTT. Translated, it gives CATSATASSHSNQPQHF.

Comments on this clonotype: This may stem from a read error, because a much larger clone lies one nucleotide away. The J gene is TRBJ2-5, the V gene TRBV6-1; D is perhaps TRBD1 (5 bases). The CDR3 has 11 residues. Trimming stripped 10 bases from V and 2 bases from J, with 8 bases between. Germline CDR1 is MNHNS and CDR2 is SASEGT. CDR3 residues: CANRRQETQYF. CDR3 DNA: TGTGCCAACAGGCGTCAAGAGACCCAGTACTTC.

Of note for this clonotype: One end of the junction is discordant with germline, which a read error may explain. V and J are TRBV7-3 and TRBJ1-1; a weak D match, TRBD1 (6 bases). The V gene's germline CDR1 is SGHTA and CDR2 FQGTGA. The CDR3 totals 15 residues. The CDR3 loop is CASSLVGQRNTEAFF. CDR3 bases: TGCGCCAGCAGCTTAGTGGGACAACGGAACACTGAAGCTTTCTTT.

The sample holds many counts of this clonotype. J is TRBJ2-5 and V is TRBV2; tentatively, D is TRBD2 (5 bases). Per germline, CDR1 SNHLY and CDR2 FYNNEI. The ends were cut back, 7 bases at V and 4 bases at J, with 16 bases in the middle. This CDR3 is built from 14 residues. This CDR3 reads CASNQAGGLETQYF. As DNA, the CDR3 is TGTGCCAGCAATCAAGCCGGAGGTCTAGAGACCCAGTACTTC. The full variable domain, completed using reference TRBV2 and TRBJ2-5, is EPEVTQTPSHQVTQMGQEVILRCVPISNHLYFYWYRQILGQKVEFLVSFYNNEISEKSEIFDDQFSVERPDGSNFTLKIRSTKLEDSAMYFCASNQAGGLETQYFGPGTRLLVL.

The CDR3: CASSTAAVAEAFF. Here the CDR3 DNA reads TGTGCCAGCAGCACGGCGGCAGTGGCTGAAGCTTTCTTT. The rearrangement uses TRBV11-3 and TRBJ1-1; no clear D gene. CDR3 length: 13 amino acids. V lost 5 bases, J lost 6 bases, and 13 bases lay in between. Per the germline V gene, CDR1 is SGHNT and CDR2 is YENEEA.

This clonotype has more than one count but fewer than ten. CDR3 coding DNA: TGTGCCAGCAGCGATGGACCTAATGAAAAACTGTTTTTT. Translating it yields CASSDGPNEKLFF. This chain links TRBV9 with TRBJ1-4; unclear D gene. The germline V gene encodes CDR1 SGDLS and CDR2 YYNGEE. This CDR3 region has 13 residues. Between the trimmed V and J ends, which lost 3 bases and 3 bases, there was a span of 6 bases. The full variable domain, in which reference TRBV9 and TRBJ1-4 provide the parts outside the CDR3, is DSGVTQTPKHLITATGQRVTLRCSPRSGDLSVYWYQQSLDQGLQFLIQYYNGEERAKGNILERFSAQQFPDLHSELNLSSLELGDSALYFCASSDGPNEKLFFGSGTQLSVL.

This clonotype was counted at least ten times. V usage is TRBV10-3 and J usage is TRBJ1-6, with D unclear. Trimming left V 7 bases short and J 1 base short, with 20 bases between. This CDR3 is built from 18 residues. CDR1 and CDR2 from the germline V gene are ENHRY and SYGVKD. CDR3 coding DNA: TGTGCCATCATCGTCGGGCAGGCTGCAAAGTCCTATAATTCACCCCTCCACTTT. It is translated as CAIIVGQAAKSYNSPLHF.

This clonotype was picked up a small number of times. The V call is TRBV12-3 or TRBV12-4, the J call TRBJ2-7; D may match TRBD1 or TRBD2 (6 bases each). The CDR3 consists of 15 residues. The V and J ends lost 5 bases and 4 bases respectively, with 18 bases between them. The CDR3 reads CASSPRVEGDYEQYF. CDR3 coding DNA: TGTGCCAGCAGTCCGAGGGTGGAGGGGGATTACGAGCAGTACTTC.

Turning to this clonotype: This could be a read error, since a much larger clone is one nucleotide away. This chain connects TRBV5-1 to TRBJ1-5, with 9 bases that match TRBD1. The V segment lost 3 bases and the J segment 6 bases; nucleotides outside the gene matches: 7. Germline values: CDR1 SGHRS, CDR2 YFSETQ. CDR3 size: 15 residues. CDR3 amino acids: CASSSGDREVQPQHF. In nucleotides, the CDR3 is TGCGCCAGCAGCTCGGGGGACAGGGAAGTTCAGCCCCAGCATTTT.

In this sample, this clonotype turned up a few times. The V gene is TRBV6-5, the J gene TRBJ1-2, with 9 positions matching TRBD1. The CDR3 totals 14 residues. Germline values: CDR1 MNHEY, CDR2 SVGAGI. Germline trimming cut 6 bases from V and 4 bases from J; bases unmatched to any gene: 6. This CDR3 reads CASRTGGILYGYTF. The CDR3 DNA is TGTGCCAGCAGGACAGGGGGAATTCTCTATGGCTACACCTTC.

About this clonotype: With a much larger clone just one base away, this may be a read error. The gene calls are TRBV12-3 or TRBV12-4 and TRBJ1-5; TRBD1 is a possible D gene (6 bases). The CDR3 runs to 14 residues. The V end lost 5 bases, the J end lost 11 bases, and 19 bases lay between the germline ends. The DNA for the CDR3 is TGTGCCAGCAGTCCAACAGGGTCAAAACGGGCCCAGCATTTT. It is translated as CASSPTGSKRAQHF.

This clonotype showed up just once. The chain links TRBV5-1 to TRBJ1-1; unclear D gene. The length of the CDR3 is 14 residues. From germline, CDR1 is SGHRS and CDR2 YFSETQ. V was cut by 4 bases and J by 3 bases, with 13 bases left in between. The CDR3 sequence is CASSLRSMDTEAFF. As DNA, the CDR3 is TGCGCCAGCAGCCTCCGATCGATGGACACTGAAGCTTTCTTT.

V and J are TRBV20-1 and TRBJ2-5, with D perhaps being TRBD1 or TRBD2 (5 bases each). Per germline, CDR1 DFQATT and CDR2 SNEGSKA (reference sequence). The V gene lost 4 bases and the J gene lost 13 bases, with 13 bases spanning the gap. There are 10 residues in the CDR3. DNA for the CDR3: TGCAGTGCTAAACTTCCGGGACGGTACTTC. Its protein product is CSAKLPGRYF.

The chain employs TRBV12-3 or TRBV12-4 and TRBJ1-5; D not certain. The CDR3 has 12 amino acids. Trimming removed 6 bases at V and 8 bases at J, with 11 bases between. The CDR3 loop reads CASSSRLEPQHF. The CDR3 DNA sequence: TGTGCCAGCAGCTCTCGACTCGAGCCCCAGCATTTT.

There are many counts of this clonotype. This CDR3 reads CSARDEKGGEQYF. The CDR3 DNA reads TGCAGTGCTAGAGATGAAAAAGGGGGCGAGCAGTACTTC. J is TRBJ2-7 and V is TRBV20-1; possibly TRBD1 for D (6 bases). The CDR3 is 13 amino acids. Per germline, CDR1 DFQATT and CDR2 SNEGSKA (reference sequence). V was pared by 0 bases and J by 6 bases, with 12 bases between.

The V and J genes are TRBV19 and TRBJ2-7, with D tentatively TRBD2 (5 bases). Trimming took off 3 bases at V and 1 base at J, with 10 bases between the two ends. CDR3 length equals 14 residues. Germline assignment: CDR1 LNHDA and CDR2 SQIVND (reference sequence). CDR3 residues: CASSIGLASYEQYF. The CDR3 DNA reads as TGTGCCAGTAGTATCGGACTGGCTTCCTACGAGCAGTACTTC.